The rows below give T cell receptor beta chains drawn from one sample of a study of shared clonotypes between healthy human individuals. Sequencing used immunoSEQ multiplex PCR; TCRdb keeps in-frame clones, though not all of them. The sample lists about 2 million clones; roughly 94% were seen once. Material for sequencing was naive CD8+ T cells sorted from blood. These receptors were collected from a man between 18 and 35 years old in good health. The CDR3 runs from the conserved cysteine through the conserved F or W. Each record gives: clone size, D gene, J gene, V gene, CDR3 protein, CDR3 DNA. D genes are given only for firm matches. The listing skips clone size in some rows; elsewhere it reads once, few, many or a size class.

abundance: .; d_gene: TRBD2; j_gene: TRBJ2-3; v_gene: TRBV10-1; CDR3aa: CASSESASGGALSTDTQYF; CDR3nt: TGCGCCAGCAGTGAGTCGGCGAGCGGGGGGGCCTTGAGCACAGATACGCAGTATTTT
abundance: .; d_gene: TRBD2; j_gene: TRBJ2-7; v_gene: TRBV11-2; CDR3aa: CASRLSGSGNEQYF; CDR3nt: TGTGCCAGCAGATTGAGCGGGAGTGGTAACGAGCAGTACTTC
abundance: .; d_gene: .; j_gene: TRBJ2-7; v_gene: TRBV28; CDR3aa: CASSLSGYEQYF; CDR3nt: TGTGCCAGCAGTTTATCAGGGTATGAGCAGTACTTC
abundance: .; d_gene: .; j_gene: TRBJ2-7; v_gene: TRBV27; CDR3aa: CASSPPGNEQYF; CDR3nt: TGTGCCAGCAGTCCGCCAGGGAACGAGCAGTACTTC
abundance: .; d_gene: .; j_gene: TRBJ1-4; v_gene: TRBV10-2; CDR3aa: CASSELPNRANEKLFF; CDR3nt: TGCGCCAGCAGTGAGCTTCCCAATCGGGCTAATGAAAAACTGTTTTTT
abundance: .; d_gene: .; j_gene: TRBJ1-1; v_gene: TRBV9; CDR3aa: CASSVGVGEAFF; CDR3nt: TGTGCCAGCAGCGTAGGGGTGGGAGAAGCTTTCTTT
abundance: .; d_gene: TRBD1; j_gene: TRBJ2-7; v_gene: TRBV11-2; CDR3aa: CASSWGQRNYEQYF; CDR3nt: TGTGCCAGCAGCTGGGGACAGAGGAATTACGAGCAGTACTTC
abundance: .; d_gene: .; j_gene: TRBJ2-7; v_gene: TRBV7-8; CDR3aa: CASSLNLGDEQYF; CDR3nt: TGTGCCAGCAGCTTAAACCTTGGGGACGAGCAGTACTTC
abundance: .; d_gene: .; j_gene: TRBJ2-5; v_gene: TRBV2; CDR3aa: CASKEGGWQETQYF; CDR3nt: TGTGCCAGCAAGGAAGGGGGTTGGCAAGAGACCCAGTACTTC
abundance: .; d_gene: .; j_gene: TRBJ2-1; v_gene: TRBV6-5; CDR3aa: CASTPLAAYNEQFF; CDR3nt: TGTGCCAGCACTCCCTTGGCAGCTTACAATGAGCAGTTCTTC
abundance: .; d_gene: .; j_gene: TRBJ2-2; v_gene: TRBV7-9; CDR3aa: CASSDGRGELFF; CDR3nt: TGTGCCAGCAGCGACGGGCGCGGGGAGCTGTTTTTT
abundance: .; d_gene: TRBD1; j_gene: TRBJ1-2; v_gene: TRBV5-6; CDR3aa: CASSTGTAYGYTF; CDR3nt: TGTGCCAGCAGCACTGGGACAGCCTATGGCTACACCTTC
abundance: .; d_gene: .; j_gene: TRBJ2-5; v_gene: TRBV18; CDR3aa: CASSPHPAVQETQYF; CDR3nt: TGTGCCAGCTCACCACACCCGGCAGTCCAAGAGACCCAGTACTTC
abundance: .; d_gene: TRBD2; j_gene: TRBJ2-3; v_gene: TRBV10-1; CDR3aa: CASSDELAGDGDTQYF; CDR3nt: TGCGCCAGCAGTGATGAACTAGCGGGAGATGGAGATACGCAGTATTTT
abundance: .; d_gene: .; j_gene: TRBJ2-1; v_gene: TRBV29-1; CDR3aa: CSVYGEGSRNEQFF; CDR3nt: TGCAGCGTTTACGGGGAAGGTTCTAGAAATGAGCAGTTCTTC
abundance: once; d_gene: TRBD2; j_gene: TRBJ2-1; v_gene: TRBV13; CDR3aa: CASSPDSGASEQFF; CDR3nt: TGTGCCAGCAGCCCAGATAGCGGGGCCTCTGAGCAGTTCTTC
abundance: few; d_gene: .; j_gene: TRBJ1-2; v_gene: TRBV10-3; CDR3aa: CAISESYRDYGYTF; CDR3nt: TGTGCCATCAGTGAGTCGTACAGGGACTATGGCTACACCTTC
abundance: .; d_gene: .; j_gene: TRBJ1-2; v_gene: TRBV4-1; CDR3aa: CASSQEAITLDGYTF; CDR3nt: TGCGCCAGCAGCCAAGAAGCTATAACCCTTGATGGCTACACCTTC
abundance: .; d_gene: TRBD2; j_gene: TRBJ2-5; v_gene: TRBV4-1; CDR3aa: CASSQSGGRQETQYF; CDR3nt: TGCGCCAGCAGCCAGAGCGGGGGGAGGCAAGAGACCCAGTACTTC
abundance: .; d_gene: .; j_gene: TRBJ2-5; v_gene: TRBV9; CDR3aa: CASSAEGVQETQYF; CDR3nt: TGTGCCAGCAGCGCGGAGGGTGTCCAAGAGACCCAGTACTTC
abundance: .; d_gene: TRBD1; j_gene: TRBJ2-7; v_gene: TRBV19; CDR3aa: CASSVRDRGYEQYF; CDR3nt: TGTGCCAGTAGTGTCCGGGACAGGGGCTACGAGCAGTACTTC
abundance: .; d_gene: .; j_gene: TRBJ1-1; v_gene: TRBV28; CDR3aa: CASSSYRDTEAFF; CDR3nt: TGTGCCAGCAGTTCCTACCGGGACACTGAAGCTTTCTTT
abundance: .; d_gene: .; j_gene: TRBJ2-3; v_gene: TRBV13; CDR3aa: CASSLQGGPTDTQYF; CDR3nt: TGTGCCAGCAGCTTACAGGGCGGTCCCACAGATACGCAGTATTTT
abundance: .; d_gene: .; j_gene: TRBJ1-2; v_gene: TRBV27; CDR3aa: CASSLRQGSYGYTF; CDR3nt: TGTGCCAGCAGTTTAAGGCAGGGCTCGTATGGCTACACCTTC
abundance: once; d_gene: TRBD2; j_gene: TRBJ2-1; v_gene: TRBV27; CDR3aa: CASRPSAGEDPNEQFF; CDR3nt: TGTGCCAGCAGGCCGTCAGCGGGAGAGGATCCCAATGAGCAGTTCTTC
abundance: .; d_gene: .; j_gene: TRBJ1-1; v_gene: TRBV5-1; CDR3aa: CASSFISTIDTEAFF; CDR3nt: TGCGCCAGCAGCTTCATTTCGACAATTGACACTGAAGCTTTCTTT
abundance: .; d_gene: TRBD1; j_gene: TRBJ2-7; v_gene: TRBV5-8; CDR3aa: CASSSGQAAGSEQYF; CDR3nt: TGTGCCAGCAGCTCTGGACAGGCAGCCGGTTCCGAGCAGTACTTC
abundance: .; d_gene: TRBD2; j_gene: TRBJ2-1; v_gene: TRBV10-1; CDR3aa: CASSVAGGLQFF; CDR3nt: TGCGCCAGCAGTGTGGCGGGGGGGCTCCAGTTCTTC
abundance: .; d_gene: TRBD1; j_gene: TRBJ1-2; v_gene: TRBV13; CDR3aa: CASSQGTGGDYGYTF; CDR3nt: TGTGCCAGCAGCCAAGGGACAGGGGGCGACTATGGCTACACCTTC
abundance: .; d_gene: .; j_gene: TRBJ2-1; v_gene: TRBV6-6; CDR3aa: CASSLRGSSYNEQFF; CDR3nt: TGTGCCAGCAGCCTCCGAGGAAGCTCCTACAATGAGCAGTTCTTC
abundance: .; d_gene: TRBD1; j_gene: TRBJ2-3; v_gene: TRBV7-3; CDR3aa: CASSSTGVGTDTQYF; CDR3nt: TGTGCCAGCAGCTCCACAGGGGTGGGCACAGATACGCAGTATTTT
abundance: .; d_gene: .; j_gene: TRBJ2-5; v_gene: TRBV9; CDR3aa: CASSSPNQETQYF; CDR3nt: TGTGCCAGCAGTTCCCCTAACCAAGAGACCCAGTACTTC
abundance: .; d_gene: .; j_gene: TRBJ1-1; v_gene: TRBV7-2; CDR3aa: CASSSPGVLAFF; CDR3nt: TGTGCCAGCAGCTCCCCGGGGGTGTTAGCTTTCTTT
abundance: .; d_gene: TRBD2; j_gene: TRBJ2-7; v_gene: TRBV4-2; CDR3aa: CASSQDHGTSGTYEQYF; CDR3nt: TGTGCCAGCAGCCAAGATCACGGGACTAGCGGGACCTACGAGCAGTACTTC
abundance: .; d_gene: .; j_gene: TRBJ2-1; v_gene: TRBV11-2; CDR3aa: CASSWGTGYNEQFF; CDR3nt: TGTGCCAGCAGCTGGGGAACAGGGTACAATGAGCAGTTCTTC
abundance: .; d_gene: .; j_gene: TRBJ2-3; v_gene: TRBV6-5; CDR3aa: CASSYSGDVETQYF; CDR3nt: TGTGCCAGCAGTTACTCGGGGGACGTGGAAACGCAGTATTTT
abundance: .; d_gene: TRBD1; j_gene: TRBJ1-2; v_gene: TRBV4-3; CDR3aa: CASSLTGQANYGYTF; CDR3nt: TGCGCCAGCAGCCTTACGGGACAGGCGAACTATGGCTACACCTTC
abundance: .; d_gene: .; j_gene: TRBJ1-5; v_gene: TRBV7-8; CDR3aa: CASSEVGNQPQHF; CDR3nt: TGTGCCAGCAGCGAGGTAGGGAATCAGCCCCAGCATTTT
abundance: .; d_gene: TRBD1; j_gene: TRBJ2-7; v_gene: TRBV9; CDR3aa: CASSVTGGPSGEQYF; CDR3nt: TGTGCCAGCAGCGTCACAGGGGGCCCAAGTGGGGAGCAGTACTTC
abundance: .; d_gene: .; j_gene: TRBJ1-2; v_gene: TRBV4-3; CDR3aa: CASSQDGNYGYTF; CDR3nt: TGCGCCAGCAGCCAAGACGGTAACTATGGCTACACCTTC
abundance: .; d_gene: TRBD1; j_gene: TRBJ1-1; v_gene: TRBV7-9; CDR3aa: CASSLVGQGGPEAFF; CDR3nt: TGTGCCAGCAGCTTAGTGGGCCAGGGGGGCCCTGAAGCTTTCTTT
abundance: once; d_gene: TRBD1; j_gene: TRBJ1-2; v_gene: TRBV29-1; CDR3aa: CSVEDLQGADTPTLVGYGYTF; CDR3nt: TGCAGCGTTGAAGATCTCCAGGGGGCAGACACCCCTACGTTAGTTGGCTATGGCTACACCTTC
abundance: .; d_gene: .; j_gene: TRBJ1-2; v_gene: TRBV9; CDR3aa: CASSLGQTIDYGYTF; CDR3nt: TGTGCCAGCAGCCTCGGACAGACGATAGACTATGGCTACACCTTC